Presented here are 8 T cell receptor beta chains from one specimen sequenced in a study of blood T cells in healthy people across ages. A sample-barcoded 5' primer and a J-beta primer mix were used in a second PCR of about 7 to 12 cycles. Via MiXCR, TCRdb re-called the 5' RACE reads, giving one row per CDR3 protein. The sample records 1 million or so distinct CDR3 sequences, 25% being singletons. This sample also belongs to another study, concerning T cells of mothers and their children.

The sample comprised blood. Receptor source: a girl aged 2-15 years in good health.

V and J are TRBV27 and TRBJ2-5, with D tentatively TRBD1 (6 bases). CDR1 MNHEY and CDR2 SMNVEV come from the germline V gene (reference sequence). CDR3 size: 15 residues. The ends were cut back, 5 bases at V and 7 bases at J, with 20 bases in the middle. The CDR3 loop is CASSAIQGLVGTQYF. CDR3 sequence (DNA): TGTGCCAGCAGTGCGATTCAGGGGTTGGTTGGGACCCAGTACTTC.

The V call is TRBV24-1, the J call TRBJ2-3; no reliable D call. V was pared by 3 bases and J by 7 bases, with 4 bases between. This CDR3 has 11 residues. CDR1 is KGHDR and CDR2 is SFDVKD in the germline V gene. The CDR3 DNA reads TGTGCCACCAGTGATCTGAATACGCAGTATTTT. Residues: CATSDLNTQYF.

This sequence joins TRBV6-5 and TRBJ2-5, with 8 bases fitting TRBD1. The germline gives CDR1 MNHEY, CDR2 SVGAGI. The CDR3 runs to 15 residues. V shed 5 bases and J 2 bases; nucleotides not matched to a gene: 7. CDR3 sequence reads: CASSGTGGIQETQYF. Here the CDR3 DNA reads TGTGCCAGCAGTGGCACAGGGGGGATACAAGAGACCCAGTACTTC.

This chain uses TRBV7-9 with TRBJ1-2; a possible D gene is TRBD1 (5 bases). CDR3 size: 14 residues. Trimming left V 4 bases short and J 5 bases short, with 14 bases between. The V gene's germline CDR1 is SEHNR and CDR2 FQNEAQ (reference sequence). The CDR3 DNA follows: TGTGCCAGCAGCTCGGGACTTAACGAGTATGGCTACACCTTC. Amino acids: CASSSGLNEYGYTF.

This clonotype was counted between two and nine times. CDR3 amino acids: CASSQDTGVTEAFF. The CDR3 region has the DNA TGCGCCAGCAGTCAAGACACAGGGGTCACTGAAGCTTTCTTT. This chain uses TRBV5-1 with TRBJ1-1, with TRBD1 matching over 7 bases. In germline, CDR1 is SGHRS, CDR2 YFSETQ. V gave up 5 bases and J gave up 4 bases; unmatched junction bases: 8. The CDR3 covers 14 residues.

The genes are TRBV7-6 and TRBJ2-7; 10 bases align to TRBD2. J was trimmed by 5 bases and V by 6 bases; bases with no gene match: 10. Germline-derived CDR1 and CDR2 are SGHVS and FNYEAQ. CDR3 length equals 15 residues. CDR3 bases: TGTGCCAGCAGTTCCCTAGCGGGAGAAGCCCACGAGCAGTACTTC. This translates into CASSSLAGEAHEQYF.

In its sample, this clonotype was seen a few times. CDR3 region: CASNLPGQLYGYTF. CDR3 DNA sequence: TGTGCCAGCAATCTTCCCGGGCAGCTATATGGCTACACCTTC. The chain carries TRBV12-3 or TRBV12-4 and TRBJ1-2; D is undetermined. Trimming pared 7 bases from V and 5 bases from J, leaving 17 bases between. This CDR3 comprises 14 residues.

In this sample, this clonotype turned up a few times. The chain joins TRBV5-5 to TRBJ2-1; either TRBD1 or TRBD2 may supply D (6 bases each). This CDR3 has 15 residues. V lost 4 bases and J 4 bases, leaving 15 bases between the germline ends. Per the germline V gene, CDR1 is SGHKS and CDR2 is YYEKEE (reference sequence). The CDR3 region is CASSRGVAEYNEQFF. CDR3 DNA sequence: TGTGCCAGCAGCAGGGGGGTAGCGGAGTACAATGAGCAGTTCTTC.